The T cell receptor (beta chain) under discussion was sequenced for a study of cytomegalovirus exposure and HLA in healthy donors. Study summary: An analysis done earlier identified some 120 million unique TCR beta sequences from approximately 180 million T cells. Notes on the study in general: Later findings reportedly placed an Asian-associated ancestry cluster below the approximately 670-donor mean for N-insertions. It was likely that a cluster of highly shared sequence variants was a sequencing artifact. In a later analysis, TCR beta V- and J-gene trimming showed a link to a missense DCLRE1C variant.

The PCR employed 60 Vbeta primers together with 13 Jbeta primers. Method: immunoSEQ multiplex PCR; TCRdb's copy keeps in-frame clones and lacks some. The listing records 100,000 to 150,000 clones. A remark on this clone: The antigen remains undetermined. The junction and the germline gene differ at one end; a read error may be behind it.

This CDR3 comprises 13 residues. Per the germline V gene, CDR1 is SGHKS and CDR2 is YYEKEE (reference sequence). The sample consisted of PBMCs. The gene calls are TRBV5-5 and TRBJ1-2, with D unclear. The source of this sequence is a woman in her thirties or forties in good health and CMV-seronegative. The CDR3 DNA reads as TGTGCCAGCAGCTTGAGCACAGACAATCCTGTGGCCTTC. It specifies CASSLSTDNPVAF.